The 29 T cell receptor beta chains reported below all come from one sample, sequenced in a study of shared clonotypes between healthy human individuals. Only CD45RO-negative cells positively selected for CCR7 counted as naive CD8 cells, so terminally differentiated effector memory CD45RA+ cells were excluded. Sequencing was performed with immunoSEQ multiplex PCR; in TCRdb, only in-frame clones are kept and a portion is missing. The sample includes around 600,000 clones, roughly 96% of them seen just once. What was sequenced was naive CD8+ T cells sorted from blood. The receptors come from a woman aged 25 to 39 in good health.

The chain employs TRBV19 and TRBJ2-1; 8 bases agree with TRBD1. V shed 3 bases and J 8 bases; nucleotides not matched to a gene: 9. This CDR3 is 15 amino acids long. Per the germline V gene, CDR1 is LNHDA and CDR2 is SQIVND (reference sequence). The CDR3 DNA sequence: TGTGCCAGTAGTATTTTTGGGACAGGTCGCCATGAGCAGTTCTTC. It encodes CASSIFGTGRHEQFF. Looking up the rest from reference TRBV19 and TRBJ2-1 gives the full variable domain: DGGITQSPKYLFRKEGQNVTLSCEQNLNHDAMYWYRQDPGQGLRLIYYSQIVNDFQKGDIAEGYSVSREKKESFPLTVTSAQKNPTAFYLCASSIFGTGRHEQFFGPGTRLTVL.

This chain links TRBV7-9 with TRBJ2-3; D remains ambiguous. CDR3 length equals 17 residues. The germline V gene has CDR1 SEHNR and CDR2 FQNEAQ (reference sequence). V was cut by 5 bases and J by 3 bases, with 21 bases left in between. CDR3 in DNA: TGTGCCAGCAGCCCCCAACCCGGCGGAGAGAGTACAGATACGCAGTATTTT. It yields the protein CASSPQPGGESTDTQYF.

V and J are TRBV5-1 and TRBJ2-1; possibly TRBD2 for D (5 bases). Trimming took 0 bases from V and 6 from J, leaving 7 bases between them. Germline CDR1 is SGHRS and CDR2 is YFSETQ. CDR3 length: 13 amino acids. The CDR3 reads CASSLVGSNEQFF. The CDR3 DNA reads TGCGCCAGCAGCTTGGTGGGGAGCAATGAGCAGTTCTTC.

The rearrangement links TRBV19 to TRBJ2-7; no definite D call. The germline V and J ends were trimmed by 0 bases and 3 bases, with 6 bases remaining between them. The CDR3 length is 13 residues. Germline V gene sequence: CDR1 LNHDA, CDR2 SQIVND (reference sequence). The CDR3 DNA sequence: TGTGCCAGTAGTATAGATAACAGCTACGAGCAGTACTTC. Protein: CASSIDNSYEQYF.

The chain is built from TRBV4-1 and TRBJ2-7; D gene ambiguous. This CDR3 is built from 12 residues. Germline CDR1 MGHRA, CDR2 YSYEKL. The V and J ends lost 4 bases and 1 base respectively, with 5 bases between them. CDR3 residues: CASSPPSYEQYF. As DNA, the CDR3 is TGCGCCAGCAGCCCTCCATCCTACGAGCAGTACTTC.

The chain has TRBV27 and TRBJ2-2, with TRBD2 identical over 10 bases. Trimming cost V 5 bases and J 6 bases; bases outside gene matches: 9. Germline lookup yields CDR1 MNHEY and CDR2 SMNVEV (reference sequence). The CDR3 totals 16 residues. CDR3 sequence reads: CASSPLAGGVAGELFF. The DNA of the CDR3 is TGTGCCAGCAGTCCCTTAGCGGGAGGAGTAGCCGGGGAGCTGTTTTTT.

The J gene is TRBJ2-2, the V gene TRBV27; maybe TRBD2 (6 bases). The length of the CDR3 is 15 residues. The germline V gene encodes CDR1 MNHEY and CDR2 SMNVEV (reference sequence). With 3 bases removed from V and 1 base from J, the gap between germline ends came to 9 bases. Written as DNA, the CDR3 is TGTGCCAGCAGTTTTGGGGGGTTGAACACCGGGGAGCTGTTTTTT. Protein product: CASSFGGLNTGELFF.

This clone was seen just once. The rearrangement uses TRBV7-6 and TRBJ2-3; 9 bases are shared with TRBD2. Germline CDR1 is SGHVS and CDR2 is FNYEAQ. With V trimmed by 5 bases and J by 7 bases, 10 bases remained unmatched. The length of the CDR3 is 15 residues. The CDR3 DNA reads TGTGCCAGCAGCCAGACTAGCGGACCAGTAAATACGCAGTATTTT. Translating gives CASSQTSGPVNTQYF.

The gene calls are TRBV27 and TRBJ2-7, with 7 bases lining up with TRBD2. The CDR3 has 14 amino acids. V trimming: 7 bases; J trimming: 5 bases; junction bases outside the gene matches: 11. Germline V CDR1 and CDR2: MNHEY, SMNVEV (reference sequence). CDR3 in amino acids: CASTIIGGTNEQYF. Here the CDR3 DNA reads TGTGCCAGCACCATAATCGGGGGGACTAACGAGCAGTACTTC.

The CDR3 sequence is CASSLARGGLTNEKLFF. Written as DNA, the CDR3 is TGTGCCAGCAGCTTGGCAAGAGGGGGCTTAACTAATGAAAAACTGTTTTTT. The chain carries TRBV5-6 and TRBJ1-4; 7 bases agree with TRBD1. Germline CDR1 is SGHDT and CDR2 is YYEEEE. J was trimmed by 1 base and V by 0 bases; bases with no gene match: 6. The CDR3 extends over 17 amino acids.

The chain has TRBV28 and TRBJ2-1, with D possibly being TRBD1 (7 bases). V gave up 3 bases and J gave up 8 bases, with 14 bases separating them. The CDR3 runs 14 residues. The germline V gene has CDR1 MDHEN and CDR2 SYDVKM. The chain's CDR3 is CASSLEGARHEQFF. In nucleotides, the CDR3 is TGTGCCAGCAGTTTGGAGGGGGCGCGGCATGAGCAGTTCTTC.

The rearrangement uses TRBV28 and TRBJ2-1; D remains ambiguous. With 6 bases removed from V and 0 bases from J, the gap between germline ends came to 12 bases. This CDR3 has 15 amino acids. Germline CDR1 reads MDHEN; CDR2 reads SYDVKM. The CDR3 DNA reads as TGTGCCAGCAGGGAACTTTCCGCCTCCTACAATGAGCAGTTCTTC. Translating gives CASRELSASYNEQFF.

The chain recombines TRBV10-3 with TRBJ1-1; perhaps TRBD1 as D (5 bases). The V gene's germline CDR1 is ENHRY and CDR2 SYGVKD. The CDR3 is made up of 20 amino acids. The V end lost 6 bases, the J end lost 2 bases, and 31 bases lay between the germline ends. As DNA, the CDR3 is TGTGCCATCAGGGAGACCCAGGGAAGGGTAATGAGGCTTAAAAACACTGAAGCTTTCTTT. Its translation: CAIRETQGRVMRLKNTEAFF.

The rearrangement links TRBV28 to TRBJ2-6; possibly TRBD2 for D (6 bases). CDR1 MDHEN and CDR2 SYDVKM come from the germline V gene. Between the trimmed V and J ends, which lost 5 bases and 2 bases, there was a span of 25 bases. CDR3 size: 20 residues. The DNA for the CDR3 is TGTGCCAGCAGTCAAGACCTGTTCCGGGACTGGCGGGCTGGGGCCAACGTCCTGACTTTC. Translation gives CASSQDLFRDWRAGANVLTF.

A single count supports this clone. The rearrangement uses TRBV5-6 and TRBJ1-3; D remains unclear. Germline CDR1 reads SGHDT; CDR2 reads YYEEEE. V was pared by 3 bases and J by 2 bases, with 18 bases between. This CDR3 is 17 amino acids long. The CDR3 DNA reads as TGTGCCAGCAGCTCCCAGTTGGCATTCCGTACTGGAAACACCATATATTTT. As protein: CASSSQLAFRTGNTIYF. The full variable domain, its missing parts supplied by reference TRBV5-6 and TRBJ1-3, is DAGVTQSPTHLIKTRGQQVTLRCSPKSGHDTVSWYQQALGQGPQFIFQYYEEEERQRGNFPDRFSGHQFPNYSSELNVNALLLGDSALYLCASSSQLAFRTGNTIYFGEGSWLTVV.

This chain links TRBV7-8 with TRBJ1-1; D not resolved. The V gene lost 1 base and the J gene lost 4 bases, with 1 base spanning the gap. The CDR3 runs to 11 residues. Germline lookup yields CDR1 SGHVS and CDR2 FQNEAQ. The CDR3 loop is CASSLGTEAFF. CDR3 DNA: TGTGCCAGCAGCTTAGGCACTGAAGCTTTCTTT.

The chain employs TRBV27 and TRBJ2-5; 13 bases match TRBD2. The CDR3 consists of 13 residues. The J segment lost 10 bases and the V segment lost 3 bases, leaving 2 bases of the junction unmatched. Germline loops: CDR1 MNHEY, CDR2 SMNVEV (reference sequence). Here the CDR3 reads CASSFGLAGDQYF. CDR3 nucleotide sequence: TGTGCCAGCAGTTTCGGACTAGCGGGAGACCAGTACTTC.

The chain joins TRBV2 to TRBJ2-1; possible D gene TRBD2, 5 bases. Deletions cut 5 bases from V and 8 bases from J, with 19 bases between. Germline V lookup: CDR1 SNHLY, CDR2 FYNNEI. The CDR3 is 15 amino acids. The CDR3 here is CASSPPEGVVDEQFF. In DNA form, the CDR3 reads TGTGCCAGCAGTCCACCCGAGGGTGTCGTCGATGAGCAGTTCTTC.

The rearrangement uses TRBV19 and TRBJ2-1; 11 nucleotides agree with TRBD2. Germline V gene sequence: CDR1 LNHDA, CDR2 SQIVND (reference sequence). The CDR3 is made up of 16 amino acids. The J segment lost 2 bases and the V segment lost 7 bases, leaving 7 bases of the junction unmatched. Here the CDR3 reads CASTLTSGSPYNEQFF. CDR3 bases: TGTGCCAGTACTCTTACTAGCGGGAGCCCCTACAATGAGCAGTTCTTC. Supplemented by reference TRBV19 and TRBJ2-1, the full variable domain reads DGGITQSPKYLFRKEGQNVTLSCEQNLNHDAMYWYRQDPGQGLRLIYYSQIVNDFQKGDIAEGYSVSREKKESFPLTVTSAQKNPTAFYLCASTLTSGSPYNEQFFGPGTRLTVL.

V is TRBV5-4 and J is TRBJ1-2, with D unresolved. Germline V lookup: CDR1 SGHNT, CDR2 YYREEE (reference sequence). The CDR3 covers 15 residues. V lost 7 bases and J lost 4, with 20 bases in between. The CDR3 DNA follows: TGTGCCAGCGATAAGCTACCAGGAAAGACCTATGGCTACACCTTC. As protein: CASDKLPGKTYGYTF.

The rearrangement joins TRBV4-1 to TRBJ2-3; no clear D gene. Germline CDR1 reads MGHRA; CDR2 reads YSYEKL. The CDR3 has 13 residues. Trimming removed 6 bases at V and 3 bases at J, with 10 bases between. The CDR3 protein is CASRIDGTDTQYF. The CDR3 nucleotides read TGCGCCAGCAGGATCGACGGGACAGATACGCAGTATTTT.

The chain joins TRBV27 to TRBJ2-1; D tentatively reads TRBD1 or TRBD2 (6 bases each). The germline gives CDR1 MNHEY, CDR2 SMNVEV (reference sequence). The CDR3 consists of 14 residues. The V end lost 4 bases, the J end lost 7 bases, and 14 bases lay between the germline ends. The CDR3 nucleotides are TGTGCCAGCAGTTCTAGGGGGGTACAGAATGAGCAGTTCTTC. Amino acids: CASSSRGVQNEQFF.

J is TRBJ2-7 and V is TRBV28, with D uncertain. The V gene lost 8 bases and the J gene lost 3 bases, with 20 bases spanning the gap. CDR1 MDHEN and CDR2 SYDVKM come from the germline V gene. This CDR3 contains 15 residues. CDR3 in amino acids: CASGATVDDRYEQYF. The DNA of the CDR3 is TGTGCCAGCGGAGCAACCGTGGATGATCGCTACGAGCAGTACTTC.

The gene calls are TRBV4-2 and TRBJ1-1, with a tentative D call TRBD1 (6 bases). The CDR3 runs to 16 residues. V was clipped by 3 bases and J by 3 bases, with 17 bases between them. The germline gives CDR1 LGHNA, CDR2 YNFKEQ. CDR3 coding DNA: TGTGCCAGCAGCCACCCTCTGGACAGTCTAGACACTGAAGCTTTCTTT. Translated, it gives CASSHPLDSLDTEAFF.

The chain is built from TRBV27 and TRBJ2-7, with 9 bases matching TRBD2. Germline V lookup: CDR1 MNHEY, CDR2 SMNVEV (reference sequence). The CDR3 loop spans 14 amino acids. V trimming: 3 bases; J trimming: 4 bases; junction bases outside the gene matches: 4. CDR3 DNA sequence: TGTGCCAGCAGTTTCAGTCTAGCGGGGTACGAGCAGTACTTC. As protein: CASSFSLAGYEQYF.

This chain joins TRBV7-9 and TRBJ2-2, with 13 positions matching TRBD2. Germline V gene sequence: CDR1 SEHNR, CDR2 FQNEAQ (reference sequence). The V gene end was trimmed by 0 bases and the J gene end by 0 bases; junction bases not matched to a gene: 4. There are 19 residues in the CDR3. The CDR3 DNA is TGTGCCAGCAGCTTAGCAACTAGCGGGAGGGCATCGAACACCGGGGAGCTGTTTTTT. Amino acid sequence: CASSLATSGRASNTGELFF.

V is TRBV27 and J is TRBJ2-2; TRBD1 agrees at 9 bases. The CDR3 is 15 residues long. CDR1 and CDR2 from the germline V gene are MNHEY and SMNVEV (reference sequence). V shed 3 bases, J shed 5 bases, and the junction held 4 bases outside the gene matches. The CDR3 DNA reads as TGTGCCAGCAGTTTCGGTGGGACAGGGACCGGGGAGCTGTTTTTT. Amino acid sequence: CASSFGGTGTGELFF.

The gene calls are TRBV29-1 and TRBJ2-1; D remains unclear. With 6 bases removed from V and 8 bases from J, the gap between germline ends came to 11 bases. In germline, CDR1 is SQVTM, CDR2 ANQGSEA. The CDR3 is 11 residues long. The CDR3 loop is CSVTKIHEQFF. The CDR3 nucleotides are TGCAGCGTCACAAAAATCCATGAGCAGTTCTTC.

The V gene is TRBV19, the J gene TRBJ1-5; 7 bases match TRBD1. CDR1 LNHDA and CDR2 SQIVND come from the germline V gene (reference sequence). The CDR3 extends over 16 amino acids. The J segment lost 7 bases and the V segment lost 10 bases, leaving 19 bases of the junction unmatched. The CDR3 reads CATLLKFTGASQPQHF. The CDR3 DNA is TGTGCCACCCTCCTTAAGTTCACAGGGGCCTCGCAGCCCCAGCATTTT.